Presented here are 16 T cell receptor beta chains from one specimen sequenced in a study of shared clonotypes between healthy human individuals. Measured with immunoSEQ multiplex PCR; TCRdb has only the in-frame clones, and not every one. This table has some 450,000 clones, approximately 77% appearing once. Input material: PBMCs. The receptors were sampled from a woman in her 40s in good health. Some clones in this sample may be carry-over from other donors' samples.

This chain connects TRBV28 to TRBJ2-7; D uncertain. Per germline, CDR1 MDHEN and CDR2 SYDVKM. This CDR3 region has 12 residues. V gave up 2 bases and J gave up 3 bases, with 5 bases separating them. CDR3 amino acids: CASSLEDYEQYF. DNA of the CDR3: TGTGCCAGCAGTTTAGAGGACTACGAGCAGTACTTC. Variable domain in full (rest from reference TRBV28 and TRBJ2-7): DVKVTQSSRYLVKRTGEKVFLECVQDMDHENMFWYRQDPGLGLRLIYFSYDVKMKEKGDIPEGYSVSREKKERFSLILESASTNQTSMYLCASSLEDYEQYFGPGTRLTVT.

The chain's CDR3 is CASRRGRRYGNQPQHF. CDR3 DNA sequence: TGTGCCAGCAGGCGGGGGCGCCGGTATGGCAATCAGCCCCAGCATTTT. The chain carries TRBV28 and TRBJ1-5; D is perhaps TRBD1 (6 bases). Trimming took off 6 bases at V and 2 bases at J, with 17 bases between the two ends. The CDR3 totals 16 residues. Per germline, CDR1 MDHEN and CDR2 SYDVKM.

The rearrangement uses TRBV10-3 and TRBJ2-5, with D perhaps assigned TRBD1 or TRBD2 (7 bases each). The CDR3 has 14 amino acids. CDR1 and CDR2 from the germline V gene are ENHRY and SYGVKD. Trimming cost V 4 bases and J 3 bases, with 12 bases left between them. CDR3 loop: CAISGQGGEETQYF. CDR3 coding DNA: TGTGCCATCAGTGGACAGGGAGGGGAAGAGACCCAGTACTTC.

This chain links TRBV7-2 with TRBJ2-5; perhaps TRBD2 as D (6 bases). Trimming left V 2 bases short and J 9 bases short, with 19 bases between. Germline V gene sequence: CDR1 SGHTA, CDR2 FQGNSA. The CDR3 is 15 amino acids. CDR3 sequence: CASSLFQASGEAQYF. Here the CDR3 DNA reads TGTGCCAGCAGCTTATTCCAGGCAAGTGGGGAGGCCCAGTACTTC.

This clone was counted only a few times. V and J are TRBV7-9 and TRBJ2-2; 11 bases line up with TRBD2. CDR3 length: 15 residues. Germline-derived CDR1 and CDR2 are SEHNR and FQNEAQ (reference sequence). The V segment lost 5 bases and the J segment 6 bases; nucleotides outside the gene matches: 5. The CDR3 region has the DNA TGTGCCAGCAGCCCTGTAGCGGGAGGGTCCGGGGAGCTGTTTTTT. This gives the protein CASSPVAGGSGELFF.

DNA for the CDR3: TGTGCCAGCAGGGGACTAGCGGGAAGTCTGATGGTCGGTGAGCAGTTCTTC. This sequence encodes CASRGLAGSLMVGEQFF. V gene TRBV27 combines with J gene TRBJ2-1; 13 positions match TRBD2. Unmatched junction bases numbered 14, after V lost 6 bases and J lost 9 bases. The CDR3 has 17 amino acids. CDR1 and CDR2 (germline): MNHEY, SMNVEV (reference sequence).

The rearrangement links TRBV19 to TRBJ1-5; a possible D gene is TRBD1 (5 bases). CDR1 is LNHDA, CDR2 SQIVND, per germline (reference sequence). This CDR3 comprises 15 residues. Trimming took off 4 bases at V and 4 bases at J, with 14 bases between the two ends. CDR3 bases: TGTGCCAGTAGTAGGGGGGACGGGATGAATCAGCCCCAGCATTTT. This translates into CASSRGDGMNQPQHF. Looking up the rest from reference TRBV19 and TRBJ1-5 gives the full variable domain: DGGITQSPKYLFRKEGQNVTLSCEQNLNHDAMYWYRQDPGQGLRLIYYSQIVNDFQKGDIAEGYSVSREKKESFPLTVTSAQKNPTAFYLCASSRGDGMNQPQHFGDGTRLSIL.

A note on this clone: A read error is likely here: a far larger clone is one base away. This chain uses TRBV4-3 with TRBJ2-6; D is unresolved. The germline V gene encodes CDR1 LGHNA and CDR2 YSLEER. The CDR3 is 16 residues long. CDR3 amino acids: CAGSQEMSSGANVLTF. The CDR3 DNA reads TGCGCCGGCAGCCAAGAAATGAGCTCTGGGGCCAACGTCCTGACTTTC.

CDR3 sequence reads: CASSPSGRNEQFF. CDR3 nucleotide sequence: TGTGCCAGCAGTCCCAGCGGGAGGAATGAGCAGTTCTTC. The chain combines TRBV27 with TRBJ2-1, with 9 positions matching TRBD2. V was pared by 5 bases and J by 7 bases, with 3 bases of the junction left unmatched. CDR1 and CDR2 from the germline V gene are MNHEY and SMNVEV (reference sequence). The CDR3 runs 13 residues.

This clone has a handful of counts. One end of the junction is discordant with germline, which a read error may explain. The gene calls are TRBV7-7 and TRBJ2-5; D is undetermined. The CDR3 is 13 residues long. Germline V gene lookup returns CDR1 SSHAT and CDR2 FNYEAQ (reference sequence). For the CDR3, the DNA is TGTGCTAGCAGCTTAACATACCAAGAGACCCAGTACTTC. Residues: CASSLTYQETQYF.

This chain links TRBV7-9 with TRBJ1-1; D remains unclear. The CDR3 runs 15 residues. V dropped 5 bases and J dropped 5 bases, with 18 bases sitting between them. The germline CDR1 and CDR2 sequences are SEHNR and FQNEAQ (reference sequence). The DNA for the CDR3 is TGTGCCAGCAGCGCACGCGTCAGGTCGGGGACTGAAGCTTTCTTT. This codes for CASSARVRSGTEAFF.

Remarks on this clone: A read error may explain this, as a much larger clone is one base away. Other DNA sequences in the same sample also yield this CDR3. This chain connects TRBV7-2 to TRBJ2-7; 10 nucleotides match TRBD1. CDR3 size: 15 residues. The V segment lost 1 base and the J segment 2 bases; nucleotides outside the gene matches: 2. Germline CDR1 is SGHTA and CDR2 is FQGNSA. The CDR3: CASSLGGQGAYEQYF. The CDR3 nucleotides read TGTGCCAGCAGCTTAGGCGGACAGGGGGCCTACGAGCAGTACTTC. Complete variable domain (other parts from reference TRBV7-2 and TRBJ2-7): GAGVSQSPSNKVTEKGKDVELRCDPISGHTALYWYRQSLGQGLEFLIYFQGNSAPDKSGLPSDRFSAERTGGSVSTLTIQRTQQEDSAVYLCASSLGGQGAYEQYFGPGTRLTVT.

This chain uses TRBV7-2 with TRBJ1-1; D may be TRBD1 (6 bases). The germline CDR1 and CDR2 sequences are SGHTA and FQGNSA. V shed 0 bases and J shed 9 bases, with 11 bases lying between them. The CDR3 is 13 amino acids. CDR3 DNA: TGTGCCAGCAGCTTAGCTAACACAGGGAAAGCTTTCTTT. Encoded protein: CASSLANTGKAFF. Looking up the rest from reference TRBV7-2 and TRBJ1-1 gives the full variable domain: GAGVSQSPSNKVTEKGKDVELRCDPISGHTALYWYRQSLGQGLEFLIYFQGNSAPDKSGLPSDRFSAERTGGSVSTLTIQRTQQEDSAVYLCASSLANTGKAFFGQGTRLTVV.

With regard to this clone: In the same sample, other DNA sequences code for this CDR3. The rearrangement uses TRBV4-2 and TRBJ2-2; the D gene is possibly TRBD2 (6 bases). Per germline, CDR1 LGHNA and CDR2 YNFKEQ. Trimming took off 3 bases at V and 1 base at J, with 9 bases between the two ends. This CDR3 has 15 amino acids. CDR3 amino acids: CASSQVGGNTGELFF. The CDR3 DNA reads TGTGCCAGCAGCCAGGTGGGAGGGAACACCGGGGAGCTGTTTTTT.

The chain links TRBV6-5 to TRBJ1-5; TRBD1 matches 7 bases. V shed 8 bases, J shed 0 bases, and the junction held 7 bases outside the gene matches. This CDR3 has 15 residues. The germline gives CDR1 MNHEY, CDR2 SVGAGI. The CDR3 reads CASGPRDSSNQPQHF. CDR3 bases: TGTGCCAGCGGCCCCCGGGACAGTAGCAATCAGCCCCAGCATTTT.

The V and J genes are TRBV27 and TRBJ1-1, with D uncertain. The germline gives CDR1 MNHEY, CDR2 SMNVEV (reference sequence). The CDR3 length is 15 residues. V lost 0 bases to trimming and J lost 0 bases, with 8 bases between them. CDR3: CASSLSAGMNTEAFF. CDR3 nucleotide sequence: TGTGCCAGCAGTTTATCCGCGGGGATGAACACTGAAGCTTTCTTT.